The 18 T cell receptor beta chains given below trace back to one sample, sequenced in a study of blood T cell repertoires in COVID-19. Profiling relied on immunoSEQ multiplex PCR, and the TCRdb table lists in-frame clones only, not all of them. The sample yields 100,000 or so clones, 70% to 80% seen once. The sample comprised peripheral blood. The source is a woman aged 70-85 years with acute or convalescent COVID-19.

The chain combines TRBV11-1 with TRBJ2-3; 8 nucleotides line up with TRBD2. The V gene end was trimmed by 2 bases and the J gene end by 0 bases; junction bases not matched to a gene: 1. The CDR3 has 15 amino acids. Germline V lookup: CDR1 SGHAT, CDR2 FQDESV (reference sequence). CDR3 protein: CASSLTSGSTDTQYF. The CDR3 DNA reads TGTGCCAGCAGCTTAACTAGCGGTAGCACAGATACGCAGTATTTT. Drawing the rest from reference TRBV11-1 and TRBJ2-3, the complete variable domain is EAEVAQSPRYKITEKSQAVAFWCDPISGHATLYWYRQILGQGPELLVQFQDESVVDDSQLPKDRFSAERLKGVDSTLKIQPAELGDSAMYLCASSLTSGSTDTQYFGPGTRLTVL.

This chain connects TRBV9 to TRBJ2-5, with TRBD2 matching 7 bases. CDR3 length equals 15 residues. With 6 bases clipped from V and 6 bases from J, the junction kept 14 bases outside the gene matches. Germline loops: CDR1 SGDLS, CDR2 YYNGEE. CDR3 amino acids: CASTPTARGYQTQYF. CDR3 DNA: TGTGCCAGCACCCCGACCGCGCGGGGGTACCAGACCCAGTACTTC. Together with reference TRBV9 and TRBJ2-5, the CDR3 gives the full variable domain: DSGVTQTPKHLITATGQRVTLRCSPRSGDLSVYWYQQSLDQGLQFLIQYYNGEERAKGNILERFSAQQFPDLHSELNLSSLELGDSALYFCASTPTARGYQTQYFGPGTRLLVL.

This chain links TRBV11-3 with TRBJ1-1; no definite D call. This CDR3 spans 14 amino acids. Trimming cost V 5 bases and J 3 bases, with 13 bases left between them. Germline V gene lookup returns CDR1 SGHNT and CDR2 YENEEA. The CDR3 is CASSPSSGDTEAFF. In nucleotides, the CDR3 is TGTGCCAGCAGCCCAAGTTCCGGGGACACTGAAGCTTTCTTT.

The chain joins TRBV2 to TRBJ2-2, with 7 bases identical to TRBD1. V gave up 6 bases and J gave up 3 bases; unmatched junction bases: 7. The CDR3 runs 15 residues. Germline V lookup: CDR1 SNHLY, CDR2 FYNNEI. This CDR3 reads CASRLGQSDTGELFF. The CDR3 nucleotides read TGTGCCAGCAGGCTGGGACAGTCGGACACCGGGGAGCTGTTTTTT.

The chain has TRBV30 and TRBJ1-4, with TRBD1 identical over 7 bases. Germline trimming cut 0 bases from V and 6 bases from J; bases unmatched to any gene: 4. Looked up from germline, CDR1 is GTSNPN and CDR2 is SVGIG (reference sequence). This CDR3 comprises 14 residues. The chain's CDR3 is CAWSVPGGYEKLFF. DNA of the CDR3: TGTGCCTGGAGTGTACCAGGGGGGTATGAAAAACTGTTTTTT. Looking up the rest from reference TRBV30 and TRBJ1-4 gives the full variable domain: SQTIHQWPATLVQPVGSPLSLECTVEGTSNPNLYWYRQAAGRGLQLLFYSVGIGQISSEVPQNLSASRPQDRQFILSSKKLLLSDSGFYLCAWSVPGGYEKLFFGSGTQLSVL.

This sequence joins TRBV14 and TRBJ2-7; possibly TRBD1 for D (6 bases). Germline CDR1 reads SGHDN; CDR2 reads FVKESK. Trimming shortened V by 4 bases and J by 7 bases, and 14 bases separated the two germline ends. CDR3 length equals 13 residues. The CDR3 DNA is TGTGCCAGCAGCCGCCGCCAGGGGTCGGAGCAGTACGTC. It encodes CASSRRQGSEQYV.

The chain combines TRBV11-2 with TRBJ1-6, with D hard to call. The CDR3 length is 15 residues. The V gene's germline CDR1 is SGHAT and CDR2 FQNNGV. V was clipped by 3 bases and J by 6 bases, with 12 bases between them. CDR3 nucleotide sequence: TGTGCCAGCAGCTTCCATCGACTAAGTAATTCACCCCTCCACTTT. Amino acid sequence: CASSFHRLSNSPLHF.

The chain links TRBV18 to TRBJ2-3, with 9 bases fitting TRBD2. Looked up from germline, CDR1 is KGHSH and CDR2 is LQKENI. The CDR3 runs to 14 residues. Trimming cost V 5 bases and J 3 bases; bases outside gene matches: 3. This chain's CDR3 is CASSETSGTDTQYF. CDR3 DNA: TGTGCCAGCTCAGAGACTAGCGGAACAGATACGCAGTATTTT.

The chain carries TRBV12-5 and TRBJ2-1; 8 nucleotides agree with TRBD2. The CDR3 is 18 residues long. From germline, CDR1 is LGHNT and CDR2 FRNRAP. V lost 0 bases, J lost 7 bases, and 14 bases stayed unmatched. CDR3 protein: CASGLVLVGGGLKNEQFF. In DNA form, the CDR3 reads TGTGCTAGTGGTTTGGTACTTGTAGGCGGGGGGCTAAAAAATGAGCAGTTCTTC.

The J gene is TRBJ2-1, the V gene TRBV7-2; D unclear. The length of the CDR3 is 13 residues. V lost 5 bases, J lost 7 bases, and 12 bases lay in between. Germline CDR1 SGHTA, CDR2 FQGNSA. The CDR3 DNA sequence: TGTGCCAGCAGCCCCCCCCAGAGGAATGAGCAGTTCTTC. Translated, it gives CASSPPQRNEQFF.

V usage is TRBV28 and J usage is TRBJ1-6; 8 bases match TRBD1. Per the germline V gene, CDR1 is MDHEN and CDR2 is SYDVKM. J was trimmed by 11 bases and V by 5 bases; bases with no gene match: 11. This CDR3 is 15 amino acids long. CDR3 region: CASSPTGQGQTPLHF. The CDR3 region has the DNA TGTGCCAGCAGTCCCACAGGACAGGGTCAAACACCCCTCCACTTT.

CDR3 protein: CASSLGLGAGAGNYGYTF. The CDR3 coding sequence is TGTGCCAGCAGCCTGGGTCTAGGTGCTGGGGCCGGGAACTATGGCTACACCTTC. V gene TRBV5-5 combines with J gene TRBJ1-2; tentatively, D is TRBD1 (5 bases). V lost 4 bases and J lost 2, with 24 bases in between. This CDR3 is built from 18 residues. The V gene's germline CDR1 is SGHKS and CDR2 YYEKEE (reference sequence). The complete variable domain, with remaining parts taken from reference TRBV5-5 and TRBJ1-2, reads DAGVTQSPTHLIKTRGQQVTLRCSPISGHKSVSWYQQVLGQGPQFIFQYYEKEERGRGNFPDRFSARQFPNYSSELNVNALLLGDSALYLCASSLGLGAGAGNYGYTFGSGTRLTVV.

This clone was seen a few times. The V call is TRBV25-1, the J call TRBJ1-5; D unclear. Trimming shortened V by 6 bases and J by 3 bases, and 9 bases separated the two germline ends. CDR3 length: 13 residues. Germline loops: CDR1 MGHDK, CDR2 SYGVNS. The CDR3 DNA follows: TGTGCCAGCAGGGGCGGGATCAATCAGCCCCAGCATTTT. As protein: CASRGGINQPQHF.

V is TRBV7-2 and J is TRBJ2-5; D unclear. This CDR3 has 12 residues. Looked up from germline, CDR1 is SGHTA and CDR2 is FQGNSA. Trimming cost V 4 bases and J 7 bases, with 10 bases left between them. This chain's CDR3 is CASSSEVGTQYF. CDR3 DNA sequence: TGTGCCAGCAGCTCTGAGGTGGGGACCCAGTACTTC.

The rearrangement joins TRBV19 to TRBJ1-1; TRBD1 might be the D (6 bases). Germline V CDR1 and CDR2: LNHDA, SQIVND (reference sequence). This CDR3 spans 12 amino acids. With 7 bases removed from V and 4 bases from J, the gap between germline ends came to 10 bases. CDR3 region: CASNRGGTEAFF. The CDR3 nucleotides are TGTGCCAGTAATAGGGGGGGCACTGAAGCTTTCTTT. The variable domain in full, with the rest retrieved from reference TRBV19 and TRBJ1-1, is DGGITQSPKYLFRKEGQNVTLSCEQNLNHDAMYWYRQDPGQGLRLIYYSQIVNDFQKGDIAEGYSVSREKKESFPLTVTSAQKNPTAFYLCASNRGGTEAFFGQGTRLTVV.

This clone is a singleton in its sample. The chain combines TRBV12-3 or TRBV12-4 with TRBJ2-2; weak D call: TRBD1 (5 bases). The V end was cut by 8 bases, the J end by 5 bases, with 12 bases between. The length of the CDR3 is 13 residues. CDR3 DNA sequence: TGTGCCAGCGGAGCAGGGAATACCGGGGAGCTGTTTTTT. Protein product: CASGAGNTGELFF.

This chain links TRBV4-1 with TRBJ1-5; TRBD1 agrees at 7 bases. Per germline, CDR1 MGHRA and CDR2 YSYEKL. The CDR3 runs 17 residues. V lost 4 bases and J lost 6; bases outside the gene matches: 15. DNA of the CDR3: TGCGCCAGCAGCCTCCGGGACAGCCGTATCAACGGTCAGCCCCAGCATTTT. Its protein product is CASSLRDSRINGQPQHF.

CDR3 sequence reads: CAWSAQGDTQYF. The CDR3, as DNA: TGTGCCTGGAGTGCGCAGGGGGATACGCAGTATTTT. The rearrangement uses TRBV30 and TRBJ2-3, with D tentatively TRBD1 (6 bases). Germline V CDR1 and CDR2: GTSNPN, SVGIG (reference sequence). V was trimmed by 1 base and J by 6 bases, leaving 8 bases between them. This CDR3 comprises 12 residues.